The 22 T cell receptor beta chains below were found in one sample sequenced in a study of graft-versus-host responses after intestinal transplantation. Some clones are missing from TCRdb's copy, which holds only in-frame ones; the method was immunoSEQ multiplex PCR. Here the sample spans 20,000 or so clones, around 86% being singletons. The specimen was bone marrow, collected around 120 days after transplant. Source of these receptors: a human patient who received an intestinal transplant, so some T cells may come from the graft donor.

The chain carries TRBV15 and TRBJ2-3; D is unresolved. Germline loops: CDR1 LNHNV, CDR2 YYDKDF (reference sequence). This CDR3 has 18 residues. The V end was cut by 0 bases, the J end by 0 bases, with 16 bases between. This CDR3 reads CATSRDKVFQLSTDTQYF. The CDR3, as DNA: TGTGCCACCAGCAGAGATAAGGTTTTCCAGCTCAGCACAGATACGCAGTATTTT.

The rearrangement links TRBV6-5 to TRBJ2-1, with 10 bases matching TRBD2. The CDR3 runs to 15 residues. The ends lost 6 bases at V and 5 bases at J; junction bases unmatched: 7. Germline lookup yields CDR1 MNHEY and CDR2 SVGAGI. CDR3 in amino acids: CASSRRGTSDNEQFF. Here the CDR3 DNA reads TGTGCCAGCAGCCGCCGAGGGACTAGCGACAATGAGCAGTTCTTC.

This clone appeared a few times. The genes are TRBV21-1 and TRBJ2-2. TRBV21-1 constitutes a pseudogene. The CDR3 has 19 amino acids. The CDR3 DNA is TGTGCCAGCAGCAAAGGGGGGGCGCGGAAGTACTTTAACACCGGGGAGCTGTTTTTT. This encodes CASSKGGARKYFNTGELFF.

The chain joins TRBV27 to TRBJ2-7; D ambiguous. The CDR3 contains 14 residues. Per the germline V gene, CDR1 is MNHEY and CDR2 is SMNVEV (reference sequence). With 2 bases removed from V and 4 bases from J, the gap between germline ends came to 12 bases. The CDR3 nucleotides read TGTGCCAGCAGTTTAGTGGGAAGTTTTTACGAGCAGTACTTC. Its translation: CASSLVGSFYEQYF.

This sequence joins TRBV7-8 and TRBJ1-3; D is perhaps TRBD1 (6 bases). This CDR3 is built from 18 residues. Trimming took 5 bases from V and 2 from J, leaving 22 bases between them. Germline V gene sequence: CDR1 SGHVS, CDR2 FQNEAQ. CDR3 sequence (DNA): TGTGCCAGCAGCCTAGGCCGGGGCACAGGGAGGACTGGAAACACCATATATTTT. This sequence encodes CASSLGRGTGRTGNTIYF.

The CDR3 nucleotides are TGTGCCACCAGCGTACTGACAGGGATGAGCACAGATACGCAGTATTTT. Encoded protein: CATSVLTGMSTDTQYF. The chain links TRBV15 to TRBJ2-3; TRBD1 matches 7 bases. The CDR3 extends over 16 amino acids. The trim removed 5 bases at V and 0 bases at J, leaving 8 bases unmatched. Germline V gene data show CDR1 as LNHNV and CDR2 as YYDKDF (reference sequence). Together with reference TRBV15 and TRBJ2-3, the CDR3 gives the full variable domain: DAMVIQNPRYQVTQFGKPVTLSCSQTLNHNVMYWYQQKSSQAPKLLFHYYDKDFNNEADTPDNFQSRRPNTSFCFLDIRSPGLGDTAMYLCATSVLTGMSTDTQYFGPGTRLTVL.

The sample holds a few counts of this clone. V is TRBV19 and J is TRBJ1-1, with D possibly TRBD1 on 5 matching bases. This CDR3 region has 14 residues. CDR1 LNHDA and CDR2 SQIVND come from the germline V gene (reference sequence). V lost 4 bases and J 1 base, leaving 10 bases between the germline ends. The CDR3 DNA reads as TGTGCCAGTAGTAGGGGGGGAACGAACACTGAAGCTTTCTTT. The encoded protein is CASSRGGTNTEAFF.

The rearrangement links TRBV21-1 to TRBJ1-5. TRBV21-1 is a pseudogene locus. The CDR3 is 17 amino acids. The CDR3 loop is CASSLKTGTWGNQPQHF. DNA of the CDR3: TGTGCCAGCAGCCTTAAGACCGGGACCTGGGGCAATCAGCCCCAGCATTTT.

The chain recombines TRBV7-3 with TRBJ2-2; tentatively, D is TRBD1 (5 bases). CDR1 and CDR2 from the germline V gene are SGHTA and FQGTGA. This CDR3 has 13 residues. V was shortened by 5 bases and J by 1 base, with 5 bases between the two germline ends. CDR3 region: CASSDRNTGELFF. DNA of the CDR3: TGTGCCAGCAGCGACAGGAACACCGGGGAGCTGTTTTTT.

The gene calls are TRBV21-1 and TRBJ2-2; whether TRBD2, the table's D call, matches the DNA was not checked. TRBV21-1 is termed a pseudogene. The CDR3 totals 17 residues. CDR3 coding DNA: TGTGCCAGCAGCATAGCCGGGACTAGCGGGAGGACCGGGGAGCTGTTTTTT. Residues: CASSIAGTSGRTGELFF.

A few counts support this clone. The rearrangement joins TRBV6-6 to TRBJ2-1, with TRBD1 identical over 9 bases. This CDR3 has 15 amino acids. Germline CDR1 reads MNHNY; CDR2 reads SVGAGI (reference sequence). Losses at the gene ends were 4 bases for V and 9 bases for J; bases not matched to a gene: 10. For the CDR3, the DNA is TGTGCCAGCAGTTTACAGGGGGCTGGAGAGGGTGAGCAGTTCTTC. Its translation is CASSLQGAGEGEQFF.

The chain has TRBV7-2 and TRBJ2-3; perhaps TRBD2 as D (6 bases). In germline, CDR1 is SGHTA, CDR2 FQGNSA. The CDR3 loop spans 17 amino acids. V lost 2 bases to trimming and J lost 4 bases, with 19 bases between them. The CDR3 protein is CASSLQLGTLAADTQYF. The CDR3 nucleotides read TGTGCCAGCAGCTTACAGCTTGGGACTCTGGCCGCAGATACGCAGTATTTT.

The V and J genes are TRBV9 and TRBJ2-7; 9 bases are a match to TRBD1. Germline V gives CDR1 SGDLS, CDR2 YYNGEE. The junction had 5 bases not matched to a gene; V was cut back by 8 bases and J by 2 bases. The CDR3 is made up of 13 amino acids. The DNA of the CDR3 is TGTGCCAGTGGGGGACAGGGTCCCTACGAGCAGTACTTC. Translated, it gives CASGGQGPYEQYF.

This chain connects TRBV4-1 to TRBJ2-7; 9 nucleotides match TRBD2. J was trimmed by 3 bases and V by 2 bases; bases with no gene match: 5. The CDR3 sequence is 15 residues long. The germline gives CDR1 MGHRA, CDR2 YSYEKL. CDR3 loop: CASSQRLAVNYEQYF. CDR3 sequence (DNA): TGCGCCAGCAGCCAAAGACTAGCGGTTAACTACGAGCAGTACTTC.

The CDR3 region is CAISEGQGKSEAFF. The CDR3, as DNA: TGTGCCATCAGTGAGGGACAGGGGAAGTCTGAAGCTTTCTTT. The rearrangement joins TRBV10-3 to TRBJ1-1, with TRBD1 matching over 9 bases. CDR3 length: 14 amino acids. Germline values: CDR1 ENHRY, CDR2 SYGVKD. The V gene end was trimmed by 2 bases and the J gene end by 6 bases; junction bases not matched to a gene: 4.

V is TRBV2 and J is TRBJ2-7; TRBD2 matches at 10 bases. This CDR3 region has 15 residues. V was pared by 7 bases and J by 3 bases, with 9 bases of the junction left unmatched. Germline CDR1 is SNHLY and CDR2 is FYNNEI. The CDR3 loop reads CASMGGLAGVYEQYF. The CDR3 nucleotides read TGTGCCAGCATGGGTGGGCTAGCGGGAGTCTACGAGCAGTACTTC.

The chain combines TRBV27 with TRBJ1-6, with D uncertain. Per the germline V gene, CDR1 is MNHEY and CDR2 is SMNVEV (reference sequence). Trimming cost V 3 bases and J 12 bases, with 9 bases left between them. The CDR3 sequence is 12 residues long. The CDR3 DNA reads TGTGCCAGCAGTTTTTCCGGTATACCCCTCCACTTT. Protein product: CASSFSGIPLHF.

The chain links TRBV18 to TRBJ2-1; D is unclear. Trimming removed 8 bases from V and 1 base from J, with 6 bases in between. The CDR3 sequence is 12 residues long. The germline CDR1 and CDR2 sequences are KGHSH and LQKENI. The CDR3 loop is CASGRSYNEQFF. CDR3 DNA: TGTGCCAGCGGGCGTTCCTACAATGAGCAGTTCTTC.

The rearrangement uses TRBV6-5 and TRBJ2-7, with TRBD1 matching 8 bases. CDR3 length equals 12 residues. The trim removed 8 bases at V and 5 bases at J, leaving 5 bases unmatched. The germline V gene has CDR1 MNHEY and CDR2 SVGAGI. The CDR3 loop reads CASRQGADEQYF. CDR3 bases: TGTGCCAGCCGTCAGGGGGCAGACGAGCAGTACTTC.

The count of this clone is one. This chain uses TRBV7-9 with TRBJ2-1; TRBD2 aligns across 8 bases. The CDR3 is made up of 15 amino acids. CDR1 and CDR2 (germline): SEHNR, FQNEAQ (reference sequence). Losses at the gene ends were 2 bases for V and 4 bases for J; bases not matched to a gene: 4. The CDR3 sequence is CASSLIAGKYNEQFF. CDR3 nucleotides: TGTGCCAGCAGCTTAATAGCGGGGAAATACAATGAGCAGTTCTTC.

This sequence joins TRBV4-1 and TRBJ1-2; unclear D gene. Trimming removed 6 bases from V and 8 bases from J, with 16 bases in between. CDR3 length: 13 residues. Germline V gene sequence: CDR1 MGHRA, CDR2 YSYEKL. CDR3 in amino acids: CASRPVGPRGYTF. The CDR3 nucleotides are TGCGCCAGCAGACCAGTTGGGCCTCGGGGCTACACCTTC.

This rearrangement joins TRBV9 to TRBJ1-2, with D maybe TRBD1 (6 bases). Between the trimmed V and J ends, which lost 3 bases and 4 bases, there was a span of 16 bases. The CDR3 extends over 15 amino acids. Germline-derived CDR1 and CDR2 are SGDLS and YYNGEE. The CDR3 nucleotides are TGTGCCAGCAGCGCTCCCTCGACAGGCTCCTATGGCTACACCTTC. The encoded protein is CASSAPSTGSYGYTF. Filled out from reference TRBV9 and TRBJ1-2, the complete variable domain reads DSGVTQTPKHLITATGQRVTLRCSPRSGDLSVYWYQQSLDQGLQFLIQYYNGEERAKGNILERFSAQQFPDLHSELNLSSLELGDSALYFCASSAPSTGSYGYTFGSGTRLTVV.